A single sample gave rise to the 30 T cell receptor beta chains below, sequenced in a study of identifying expanded T cells in peripheral blood (dated 2019 in TCRdb). The library was prepared using the immunoSEQ multiplex PCR assay. In its TCRdb copy, this immuneACCESS table keeps in-frame sequences only and misses some clones. Where compared with another copy, unresolved V genes explain less than half of these, and the others have no known cause. This sample holds around 60,000 clones; about 80% were observed only once. The leading ten clones occupy roughly 19% of the sample. The specimen sequenced was blood. The receptors originated from a person aged 18-70 years in good health.

This chain uses TRBV4-1 with TRBJ2-1; 15 bases are shared with TRBD2. CDR1 MGHRA and CDR2 YSYEKL come from the germline V gene. Germline trimming cut 1 base from V and 12 bases from J; bases unmatched to any gene: 7. This CDR3 has 16 amino acids. The CDR3 DNA reads as TGCGCCAGCAGCCAAGGGACTAGCGGGGGGGAAATCCGGCAGTTCTTC. Translated: CASSQGTSGGEIRQFF.

The chain joins TRBV7-9 to TRBJ2-3; D gene uncertain. Germline CDR1 reads SEHNR; CDR2 reads FQNEAQ (reference sequence). Trimming took 6 bases from V and 2 from J, leaving 24 bases between them. The CDR3 covers 18 residues. The DNA of the CDR3 is TGTGCCAGCAGTCGAGCGTCACGGGTCCCAACCTCCACAGATACGCAGTATTTT. It encodes CASSRASRVPTSTDTQYF.

The rearrangement uses TRBV30 and TRBJ1-2, with no clear D. CDR3 length equals 11 residues. Germline V lookup: CDR1 GTSNPN, CDR2 SVGIG (reference sequence). V was trimmed by 0 bases and J by 8 bases, leaving 7 bases between them. The chain's CDR3 is CAWSVDGGYTF. The CDR3 DNA reads TGTGCCTGGAGTGTAGACGGGGGCTACACCTTC.

The rearrangement links TRBV5-1 to TRBJ2-1, with TRBD1 matching 9 bases. J was trimmed by 8 bases and V by 4 bases; bases with no gene match: 1. Looked up from germline, CDR1 is SGHRS and CDR2 is YFSETQ. This CDR3 region has 12 residues. CDR3 in amino acids: CASSRTGDEQFF. The CDR3 DNA sequence: TGCGCCAGCAGCCGGACAGGGGATGAGCAGTTCTTC.

J is TRBJ2-2 and V is TRBV18, with D unclear. There are 15 residues in the CDR3. V gave up 3 bases and J gave up 1 base, with 9 bases separating them. In germline, CDR1 is KGHSH, CDR2 LQKENI. CDR3 region: CASSPSHQNTGELFF. In DNA form, the CDR3 reads TGTGCCAGCTCACCGTCTCATCAGAACACCGGGGAGCTGTTTTTT.

V gene TRBV27 combines with J gene TRBJ1-2, with D possibly being TRBD1 (6 bases). The CDR3 has 15 amino acids. Germline V gives CDR1 MNHEY, CDR2 SMNVEV (reference sequence). V gave up 5 bases and J gave up 8 bases, with 21 bases separating them. In DNA form, the CDR3 reads TGTGCCAGCAGTCCCTCCGGGGGCAGGGGCCGAGGCTACACCTTC. It is translated as CASSPSGGRGRGYTF.

The chain recombines TRBV27 with TRBJ1-1; TRBD1 might be the D (5 bases). Between the trimmed V and J ends, which lost 4 bases and 4 bases, there was a span of 16 bases. Germline CDR1 is MNHEY and CDR2 is SMNVEV (reference sequence). The CDR3 has 15 amino acids. This CDR3 reads CASSSKPGLGTEAFF. The CDR3, as DNA: TGTGCCAGCAGTTCCAAACCGGGGCTGGGCACTGAAGCTTTCTTT.

This chain connects TRBV5-1 to TRBJ2-5; TRBD2 agrees at 9 bases. Looked up from germline, CDR1 is SGHRS and CDR2 is YFSETQ. CDR3 size: 15 residues. Trimming removed 4 bases from V and 6 bases from J; junction bases left unmatched: 10. CDR3 DNA: TGCGCCAGCAGCCTGGATGGGGCTAGCGGGAAGACCCAGTACTTC. It is translated as CASSLDGASGKTQYF.

This clone is a singleton in its sample. V gene TRBV7-9 combines with J gene TRBJ2-1; tentatively, D is TRBD2 (6 bases). This CDR3 is 14 amino acids long. Germline lookup yields CDR1 SEHNR and CDR2 FQNEAQ (reference sequence). V lost 1 base and J lost 14, with 18 bases in between. Here the CDR3 reads CASSLGGVLNMKFF. The CDR3 bases are TGTGCCAGCAGCTTAGGGGGGGTCCTTAATATGAAGTTCTTC.

The CDR3 bases are TGCAGTGCCCTTACGGGCAATGAGCAGTTCTTC. This codes for CSALTGNEQFF. This chain uses TRBV20-1 with TRBJ2-1, with D unresolved. V lost 6 bases and J lost 6, with 9 bases in between. Germline V CDR1 and CDR2: DFQATT, SNEGSKA (reference sequence). The CDR3 spans 11 residues.

The chain has TRBV5-6 and TRBJ2-7, with D possibly matching TRBD1 (5 bases). V lost 3 bases and J 6 bases, leaving 13 bases between the germline ends. This CDR3 region has 13 residues. Germline V lookup: CDR1 SGHDT, CDR2 YYEEEE. The CDR3 region is CASSWGQGGEQYV. The DNA of the CDR3 is TGTGCCAGCAGCTGGGGCCAGGGTGGCGAGCAGTACGTC.

This chain connects TRBV6-5 to TRBJ2-3; either TRBD1 or TRBD2 may fit D (5 bases each). This CDR3 has 15 amino acids. The V gene's germline CDR1 is MNHEY and CDR2 SVGAGI. V dropped 2 bases and J dropped 4 bases, with 13 bases sitting between them. The CDR3 sequence: CASSYGGPKSDTQYF. CDR3 DNA: TGTGCCAGCAGTTACGGGGGACCAAAATCAGATACGCAGTATTTT.

The chain links TRBV4-3 to TRBJ2-1; 7 nucleotides match TRBD1. This CDR3 region has 20 residues. The V gene's germline CDR1 is LGHNA and CDR2 YSLEER. Trimming removed 3 bases from V and 3 bases from J; junction bases left unmatched: 20. CDR3 in DNA: TGCGCCAGCAGCCAGGCCCTCCGATCCCCCCCAGGGGGTAACTACAATGAGCAGTTCTTC. It codes for CASSQALRSPPGGNYNEQFF.

The genes are TRBV10-2 and TRBJ1-2; a weak D match, TRBD1 (5 bases). Trimming left V 2 bases short and J 6 bases short, with 7 bases between. This CDR3 comprises 12 residues. From germline, CDR1 is WSHSY and CDR2 SAAADI. In DNA, the CDR3 is TGCGCCAGCAGTGAGCTGGGGGATGGCTACACCTTC. Protein sequence: CASSELGDGYTF.

About this clone itself: The sample holds other DNA sequences that translate to the same CDR3. The rearrangement uses TRBV7-2 and TRBJ2-7; 7 nucleotides agree with TRBD1. The trim removed 5 bases at V and 3 bases at J, leaving 4 bases unmatched. Germline V CDR1 and CDR2: SGHTA, FQGNSA. This CDR3 has 13 amino acids. Here the CDR3 reads CASSIQGVYEQYF. CDR3 sequence (DNA): TGTGCCAGCAGCATCCAGGGGGTCTACGAGCAGTACTTC.

The V call is TRBV9, the J call TRBJ2-1; D remains unclear. Between the trimmed V and J ends, which lost 0 bases and 9 bases, there was a span of 4 bases. This CDR3 region has 11 residues. In germline, CDR1 is SGDLS, CDR2 YYNGEE. The CDR3 DNA sequence: TGTGCCAGCAGCGTAGGAGTTGAGCAGTTCTTC. Translation: CASSVGVEQFF.

As DNA, the CDR3 is TGTGCCAGCAGCTTATACTACGAGCAGTACTTC. It codes for CASSLYYEQYF. The chain combines TRBV7-6 with TRBJ2-7; the D is unclear. Germline V gene lookup returns CDR1 SGHVS and CDR2 FNYEAQ. The V end was cut by 2 bases, the J end by 3 bases, with 2 bases between. The CDR3 spans 11 residues.

The chain carries TRBV2 and TRBJ2-1; maybe TRBD2 (7 bases). CDR1 is SNHLY and CDR2 is FYNNEI in the germline V gene. The length of the CDR3 is 14 residues. V gave up 6 bases and J gave up 8 bases, with 17 bases separating them. CDR3 in amino acids: CASSQQRGGDEQFF. CDR3 in DNA: TGTGCCAGCAGCCAACAAAGGGGGGGAGATGAGCAGTTCTTC.

The rearrangement joins TRBV11-3 to TRBJ1-5; a weak D match, TRBD1 (5 bases). Between the trimmed V and J ends, which lost 0 bases and 4 bases, there was a span of 10 bases. The CDR3 contains 15 residues. Per the germline V gene, CDR1 is SGHNT and CDR2 is YENEEA. The CDR3 DNA follows: TGTGCCAGCAGCTTAGAAACAGGCAGTAATCAGCCCCAGCATTTT. This gives the protein CASSLETGSNQPQHF. The entire variable domain, with the rest obtained from reference TRBV11-3 and TRBJ1-5, is as follows: EAGVVQSPRYKIIEKKQPVAFWCNPISGHNTLYWYLQNLGQGPELLIRYENEEAVDDSQLPKDRFSAERLKGVDSTLKIQPAELGDSAVYLCASSLETGSNQPQHFGDGTRLSIL.

This clone was recorded once. The rearrangement links TRBV5-1 to TRBJ1-2; 8 bases map to TRBD1. The CDR3 consists of 15 residues. After removal of 4 bases from V and 6 bases from J, the junction contained 11 bases not matched to a gene. Germline V gene sequence: CDR1 SGHRS, CDR2 YFSETQ. This chain's CDR3 is CASSPTDRGGNGYTF. CDR3 bases: TGCGCCAGCAGCCCCACAGACAGGGGAGGAAATGGCTACACCTTC.

The chain recombines TRBV7-8 with TRBJ2-7, with D perhaps TRBD1 or TRBD2 (6 bases each). With 0 bases removed from V and 3 bases from J, the gap between germline ends came to 15 bases. CDR1 and CDR2 (germline): SGHVS, FQNEAQ. CDR3 length equals 16 residues. The CDR3 loop reads CASSLAGGPGVYEQYV. CDR3 nucleotide sequence: TGTGCCAGCAGCTTAGCTGGGGGCCCGGGGGTCTACGAGCAGTACGTC.

The chain couples TRBV28 to TRBJ1-1, with D hard to call. The germline CDR1 and CDR2 sequences are MDHEN and SYDVKM. This CDR3 region has 15 residues. Deletions cut 1 base from V and 0 bases from J, with 9 bases between. The CDR3 region has the DNA TGTGCCAGCAGTTTATATCAGGTATTGAACACTGAAGCTTTCTTT. Protein product: CASSLYQVLNTEAFF.

V gene TRBV5-1 combines with J gene TRBJ1-1; D is ambiguous. Trimming removed 0 bases at V and 0 bases at J, with 6 bases between. This CDR3 spans 14 amino acids. Germline lookup yields CDR1 SGHRS and CDR2 YFSETQ. The CDR3 DNA follows: TGCGCCAGCAGCTTGGCGGAGATGAACACTGAAGCTTTCTTT. Its protein product is CASSLAEMNTEAFF. The full variable domain, its missing parts supplied by reference TRBV5-1 and TRBJ1-1, is KAGVTQTPRYLIKTRGQQVTLSCSPISGHRSVSWYQQTPGQGLQFLFEYFSETQRNKGNFPGRFSGRQFSNSRSEMNVSTLELGDSALYLCASSLAEMNTEAFFGQGTRLTVV.

The chain joins TRBV27 to TRBJ2-5; 8 positions match TRBD1. CDR1 and CDR2 from the germline V gene are MNHEY and SMNVEV (reference sequence). This CDR3 has 14 amino acids. V shed 2 bases, J shed 5 bases, and the junction held 4 bases outside the gene matches. The CDR3: CASSLRQGRETQYF. The CDR3 DNA is TGTGCCAGCAGTTTACGACAGGGGCGGGAGACCCAGTACTTC.

The chain combines TRBV7-2 with TRBJ1-2; D gene ambiguous. V was clipped by 5 bases and J by 0 bases, with 13 bases between them. CDR1 and CDR2 from the germline V gene are SGHTA and FQGNSA. This CDR3 comprises 15 residues. The CDR3 nucleotides read TGTGCCAGCAGCCGCGCAGGCGGAGCTAACTATGGCTACACCTTC. This encodes CASSRAGGANYGYTF.

The chain is built from TRBV7-2 and TRBJ2-5; D unresolved. CDR3 length equals 15 residues. Trimming left V 1 base short and J 5 bases short, with 14 bases between. Germline V gene lookup returns CDR1 SGHTA and CDR2 FQGNSA. The CDR3 DNA follows: TGTGCCAGCAGCTTAGGTTTTGCTCGGTGGGAGACCCAGTACTTC. Protein product: CASSLGFARWETQYF.

The gene calls are TRBV5-1 and TRBJ2-5; 13 nucleotides match TRBD2. The CDR3 is 17 amino acids. The junction had 9 bases not matched to a gene; V was cut back by 4 bases and J by 3 bases. Germline V gene sequence: CDR1 SGHRS, CDR2 YFSETQ. The CDR3 DNA sequence: TGCGCCAGCAGCGGCGGCTGGACTAGCGGGAGTAAAGAGACCCAGTACTTC. Translating it yields CASSGGWTSGSKETQYF.

The chain combines TRBV5-1 with TRBJ2-5; 14 nucleotides line up with TRBD2. Germline CDR1 reads SGHRS; CDR2 reads YFSETQ. The trim removed 2 bases at V and 4 bases at J, leaving 19 bases unmatched. The CDR3 spans 21 residues. For the CDR3, the DNA is TGCGCCAGCAGCTTTGATCCTATGGGACTAGCGGGAGAGCGGCTAGTAGAGACCCAGTACTTC. Translating gives CASSFDPMGLAGERLVETQYF.

CDR3 in DNA: TGTGCCAGCAGCACTACGGGGGGGAACACCGGGGAGCTGTTTTTT. Translation gives CASSTTGGNTGELFF. The chain couples TRBV6-5 to TRBJ2-2; TRBD2 matches at 7 bases. There are 15 residues in the CDR3. From germline, CDR1 is MNHEY and CDR2 SVGAGI. The V segment lost 6 bases and the J segment 1 base; nucleotides outside the gene matches: 5.

V and J are TRBV5-1 and TRBJ2-7; D not resolved. CDR1 is SGHRS and CDR2 is YFSETQ in the germline V gene. The CDR3 runs to 15 residues. Trimming cost V 1 base and J 1 base, with 12 bases left between them. This CDR3 reads CASSLYRSPSYEQYF. CDR3 nucleotide sequence: TGCGCCAGCAGCTTGTATCGATCCCCTTCCTACGAGCAGTACTTC.